A selection of T cell receptor beta chains follows, all from one sample in a study of OX40 agonist ivuxolimab in advanced cancers. Some clones are missing from TCRdb's copy, which holds only in-frame ones; the method was immunoSEQ multiplex PCR. Of 90,000 or so clones listed, roughly 90% were seen once; the top ten hold about 2.4%. Sample: CD4+ or CD8+ T cells sorted from blood, taken in a trial of the OX40 agonist ivuxolimab. These receptors were collected from an adult with an advanced solid tumor such as melanoma, head and neck, liver or kidney cancer. CDR3s include the opening cysteine and the closing phenylalanine or tryptophan. Each record gives: D gene, clone size, V gene, CDR3 length, J gene, CDR3 protein, CDR3 DNA. A D gene is named only where the DNA matches it firmly. Clone sizes are given selectively: once, few, many, or a class where the clone is expanded.

>NA|NA|TRBV2|15|TRBJ2-7
CASSEARPSSYEQYF
TGTGCCAGCAGTGAAGCGCGGCCCTCCTCCTACGAGCAGTACTTC
>NA|NA|TRBV5-1|14|TRBJ2-6
CASSLLPGANVLTF
TGCGCCAGCAGCTTACTCCCTGGGGCCAACGTCCTGACTTTC
>TRBD2|NA|TRBV2|15|TRBJ2-3
CASRSDAGATDTQYF
TGTGCCAGCCGTAGCGATGCGGGAGCTACAGATACGCAGTATTTT
>TRBD2|NA|TRBV11-2|17|TRBJ2-1
CASSLPGLAGEYNEQFF
TGTGCCAGCAGCCTCCCGGGACTAGCGGGAGAATACAATGAGCAGTTCTTC
>TRBD1|NA|TRBV2|15|TRBJ1-5
CASRSGTGGNQPQHF
TGTGCCAGCAGGTCGGGCACAGGGGGCAATCAGCCCCAGCATTTT
>NA|NA|TRBV29-1|14|TRBJ2-5
CSVFARTRMETQYF
TGCAGCGTTTTTGCGCGGACAAGAATGGAGACCCAGTACTTC
>NA|NA|TRBV7-2|11|TRBJ2-3
CASRGADTQYF
TGTGCCAGCAGGGGAGCAGATACGCAGTATTTT
>NA|NA|TRBV5-4|13|TRBJ1-2
CASSLAQRPGYTF
TGTGCCAGCAGCTTGGCACAGCGCCCGGGCTACACCTTC
>TRBD1|NA|TRBV19|15|TRBJ2-2
CASSKQGANTGELFF
TGTGCCAGTAGTAAACAGGGGGCGAACACCGGGGAGCTGTTTTTT
>TRBD2|NA|TRBV5-6|16|TRBJ2-3
CASSFSSGTPSDTQYF
TGTGCCAGCAGCTTCTCTAGCGGGACCCCTTCAGATACGCAGTATTTT
>NA|NA|TRBV11-1|15|TRBJ2-3
CASSLDASSTDTQYF
TGTGCCAGCAGCTTAGATGCATCTAGCACAGATACGCAGTATTTT
>TRBD2|NA|TRBV7-9|17|TRBJ2-7
CASSLGGTSGTSYEQYF
TGTGCCAGCAGCTTAGGTGGGACTAGCGGGACCTCCTACGAGCAGTACTTC
>NA|NA|TRBV30|15|TRBJ1-2
CACTWRGGRTYGYTF
TGTGCTTGCACGTGGAGGGGGGGGCGAACGTATGGCTACACCTTC
>NA|NA|TRBV19|14|TRBJ1-3
CASSILPPAGTIYF
TGTGCCAGTAGTATCCTCCCCCCAGCGGGCACCATATATTTT
>NA|once|TRBV7-3|12|TRBJ1-2
CASSLNGAGYTF
TGTGCCAGCAGCTTAAACGGCGCGGGCTACACCTTC
>NA|NA|TRBV29-1|14|TRBJ1-2
CSVRVDRSNYGYTF
TGCAGCGTGAGGGTAGACAGATCGAACTATGGCTACACCTTC
>TRBD2|NA|TRBV4-1|15|TRBJ2-2
CASSLPRGGAGELFF
TGCGCCAGCAGCCTACCCCGGGGGGGAGCCGGGGAGCTGTTTTTT
>NA|NA|TRBV21-1|18|TRBJ1-3
CASRQWDSYRLSGNTIYF
TGTGCCAGCAGGCAATGGGACTCCTACCGATTATCTGGAAACACCATATATTTT
>TRBD1|few|TRBV28|15|TRBJ1-1
CASTPGQITSTEAFF
TGTGCCAGCACTCCGGGACAGATTACAAGCACTGAAGCTTTCTTT
>NA|NA|TRBV27|14|TRBJ1-4
CASSLNGVNEKLFF
TGTGCCAGCAGTTTAAACGGGGTTAATGAAAAACTGTTTTTT
>NA|NA|TRBV29-1|20|TRBJ2-1
CSVEADSLPTDKSSYNEQFF
TGCAGCGTTGAAGCTGATTCCCTTCCTACCGATAAAAGCTCCTACAATGAGCAGTTCTTC
>NA|NA|TRBV2|14|TRBJ2-3
CASSLAGIIDTQYF
TGTGCCAGCAGTTTGGCGGGAATCATAGATACGCAGTATTTT